This entry describes one T cell receptor beta chain. Authors' data handling: Reference gene primer amplification gave nucleated cell count estimates. Assay: immunoSEQ multiplex PCR; the TCRdb copy retains only in-frame clones and omits some. The DNA was the basis for D and trimming; V, J and clone size are from that table. This table has roughly 180,000 clones, about 85% appearing once. In germline, CDR1 is SGHTA, CDR2 FQGNSA. This CDR3 spans 14 amino acids. The ends lost 1 base at V and 6 bases at J; junction bases unmatched: 3. The sample comes from a study of blood T cell repertoires in COVID-19. Overall study: Acute and convalescent COVID-19 specimens originated in the United States, Italy and Spain. In each case, the material was cDNA or gDNA derived from T cells, B-cell-depleted T cells, or PBMCs.

The chain employs TRBV7-2 and TRBJ1-2; TRBD1 matches 9 bases. The source of this sequence is a woman aged 55-70 years with acute or convalescent COVID-19. Material: peripheral blood. The CDR3 is CASSLGQGVDGYTF. The CDR3 nucleotides read TGTGCCAGCAGCTTAGGACAGGGGGTTGATGGCTACACCTTC.